What follows are 29 T cell receptor beta chains derived from one specimen sequenced in a study of blood T cell repertoires in COVID-19. Only in-frame clones appear in the TCRdb table, and some are missing; sequencing was by immunoSEQ multiplex PCR. The sample lists 150,000 to 200,000 clones, under 85% occurring once. Material: peripheral blood. The receptors stem from a woman aged 70-85 years with COVID-19, enrolled during active disease.

This clone showed up just a few times. The chain is built from TRBV3-1 (or the pseudogene TRBV3-2) and TRBJ1-5, with 9 bases fitting TRBD1. CDR3 size: 17 residues. V shed 1 base and J 4 bases; nucleotides not matched to a gene: 8. Germline V gene data show CDR1 as LGHDT and CDR2 as YNNKEL (reference sequence). The CDR3 protein is CASSQAPIGTGNQPQHF. The CDR3 DNA reads TGTGCCAGCAGCCAAGCACCGATCGGGACAGGGAATCAGCCCCAGCATTTT.

The rearrangement links TRBV3-1 (or the pseudogene TRBV3-2) to TRBJ2-1, with 11 bases identical to TRBD2. V was clipped by 1 base and J by 4 bases; unmatched bases: 3. This CDR3 spans 16 amino acids. From germline, CDR1 is LGHDT and CDR2 YNNKEL (reference sequence). DNA for the CDR3: TGTGCCAGCAGCCAAGGAACTAGCGGGGGATACAATGAGCAGTTCTTC. Protein product: CASSQGTSGGYNEQFF.

This chain links TRBV6-6 with TRBJ1-3; possibly TRBD1 for D (5 bases). CDR1 MNHNY and CDR2 SVGAGI come from the germline V gene (reference sequence). The CDR3 covers 12 residues. V was trimmed by 3 bases and J by 8 bases, leaving 8 bases between them. CDR3 residues: CASSYPRDTIYF. The CDR3 DNA is TGTGCCAGCAGTTATCCCAGGGACACCATATATTTT.

This rearrangement joins TRBV5-1 to TRBJ1-1; D uncertain. V was shortened by 9 bases and J by 5 bases, with 20 bases between the two germline ends. The CDR3 runs 14 residues. CDR1 and CDR2 from the germline V gene are SGHRS and YFSETQ. DNA of the CDR3: TGCGCCACCGCCCCTGTACAAGGAGGTACTGAAGCTTTCTTT. Translating it yields CATAPVQGGTEAFF.

The rearrangement links TRBV27 to TRBJ1-1, with D perhaps matching TRBD1 (6 bases). Germline values: CDR1 MNHEY, CDR2 SMNVEV (reference sequence). With 5 bases removed from V and 3 bases from J, the gap between germline ends came to 16 bases. The CDR3 has 15 residues. DNA for the CDR3: TGTGCCAGCAGTCGGCTCTTCTCAGGGGACACTGAAGCTTTCTTT. This codes for CASSRLFSGDTEAFF.

The chain recombines TRBV4-3 with TRBJ1-2, with 11 bases matching TRBD1. The CDR3 is made up of 15 amino acids. V shed 1 base and J 4 bases; nucleotides not matched to a gene: 2. The germline gives CDR1 LGHNA, CDR2 YSLEER. CDR3 loop: CASSQADRGLYGYTF. The CDR3 nucleotides read TGCGCCAGCAGCCAAGCGGACAGGGGGCTCTATGGCTACACCTTC.

V is TRBV28 and J is TRBJ1-3, with D tentatively TRBD1 (6 bases). CDR3 length: 16 amino acids. The V and J ends lost 5 bases and 0 bases respectively, with 14 bases between them. Germline CDR1 reads MDHEN; CDR2 reads SYDVKM. The CDR3 coding sequence is TGTGCCAGCAGTGCCCCCCAGGGGAGCTCTGGAAACACCATATATTTT. Its translation is CASSAPQGSSGNTIYF.

The rearrangement links TRBV5-5 to TRBJ1-4; 8 bases agree with TRBD1. V was clipped by 1 base and J by 5 bases; unmatched bases: 7. Per germline, CDR1 SGHKS and CDR2 YYEKEE (reference sequence). The CDR3 totals 16 residues. The CDR3: CASSLLGTGVNEKLFF. In DNA, the CDR3 is TGTGCCAGCAGCTTGTTGGGGACAGGTGTCAATGAAAAACTGTTTTTT.

CDR3 nucleotides: TGCGCCAGCAGCTTGGAACTCGGGACAGGGGGAACTGAAGCTTTCTTT. As protein: CASSLELGTGGTEAFF. The V and J genes are TRBV5-1 and TRBJ1-1; TRBD1 matches at 11 bases. The trim removed 0 bases at V and 5 bases at J, leaving 6 bases unmatched. The CDR3 is 16 amino acids. Germline CDR1 and CDR2: SGHRS and YFSETQ.

J is TRBJ1-2 and V is TRBV19; possibly TRBD1 for D (5 bases). The CDR3 runs to 14 residues. Germline V gene sequence: CDR1 LNHDA, CDR2 SQIVND (reference sequence). V lost 5 bases, J lost 4 bases, and 14 bases lay in between. The CDR3 region is CASSWRGVGYGYTF. The DNA for the CDR3 is TGTGCCAGTAGTTGGCGGGGGGTCGGCTATGGCTACACCTTC.

The CDR3 nucleotides read TGTGCCAGCAGTTATTGGCAGGCTAGCAATCAGCCCCAGCATTTT. Its translation is CASSYWQASNQPQHF. The chain uses TRBV6-2 or TRBV6-3 and TRBJ1-5; D not resolved. The V and J ends lost 3 bases and 0 bases respectively, with 9 bases between them. Germline V CDR1 and CDR2: MNHEY, SVGEGT. The length of the CDR3 is 15 residues.

V gene TRBV12-3 or TRBV12-4 combines with J gene TRBJ1-1, with D possibly matching TRBD1 (6 bases). V shed 3 bases and J shed 4 bases, with 9 bases lying between them. The CDR3 is 13 amino acids. The DNA of the CDR3 is TGTGCCAGCAGTTTCGGGGGGGCCACTGAAGCTTTCTTT. It is translated as CASSFGGATEAFF.

The rearrangement uses TRBV5-1 and TRBJ2-1; TRBD2 matches at 10 bases. Trimming cost V 0 bases and J 6 bases; bases outside gene matches: 3. Looked up from germline, CDR1 is SGHRS and CDR2 is YFSETQ. This CDR3 comprises 15 residues. For the CDR3, the DNA is TGCGCCAGCAGCTTGGCCTTAGCGGGGGGCAATGAGCAGTTCTTC. Its protein product is CASSLALAGGNEQFF.

The genes are TRBV7-2 and TRBJ2-6, with unresolved D. The V and J ends lost 5 bases and 0 bases respectively, with 8 bases between them. Germline CDR1 is SGHTA and CDR2 is FQGNSA. The CDR3 has 15 amino acids. The CDR3 DNA is TGTGCCAGCAGCACCAGAAACTCTGGGGCCAACGTCCTGACTTTC. The encoded protein is CASSTRNSGANVLTF.

The chain carries TRBV2 and TRBJ2-3, with 7 nucleotides matching TRBD1. Germline loops: CDR1 SNHLY, CDR2 FYNNEI. This CDR3 spans 13 amino acids. After removal of 4 bases from V and 5 bases from J, the junction contained 3 bases not matched to a gene. CDR3 sequence reads: CASSAGQLDTQYF. The CDR3 region has the DNA TGTGCCAGCAGTGCGGGACAGCTAGATACGCAGTATTTT.

V and J are TRBV9 and TRBJ2-2, with 8 bases matching TRBD2. Per the germline V gene, CDR1 is SGDLS and CDR2 is YYNGEE. Unmatched junction bases numbered 4, after V lost 1 base and J lost 5 bases. The CDR3 is 15 residues long. For the CDR3, the DNA is TGTGCCAGCAGCGTATACGGGACTAGAACCGGGGAGCTGTTTTTT. As protein: CASSVYGTRTGELFF.

The chain links TRBV5-1 to TRBJ2-7; 11 bases align to TRBD1. The junction had 6 bases not matched to a gene; V was cut back by 1 base and J by 6 bases. The CDR3 covers 15 residues. Germline CDR1 is SGHRS and CDR2 is YFSETQ. CDR3 sequence (DNA): TGCGCCAGCAGCTTGCAAGGGACAGGGGGTGGCGAGCAGTACTTC. Its translation: CASSLQGTGGGEQYF. The complete variable domain, with remaining parts taken from reference TRBV5-1 and TRBJ2-7, reads KAGVTQTPRYLIKTRGQQVTLSCSPISGHRSVSWYQQTPGQGLQFLFEYFSETQRNKGNFPGRFSGRQFSNSRSEMNVSTLELGDSALYLCASSLQGTGGGEQYFGPGTRLTVT.

This clone was picked up one time. V and J are TRBV11-3 and TRBJ2-3; D is unclear. The CDR3 length is 12 residues. Germline V gene data show CDR1 as SGHNT and CDR2 as YENEEA. V was trimmed by 2 bases and J by 6 bases, leaving 6 bases between them. DNA of the CDR3: TGTGCCAGCAGCTTACGAGCCGATACGCAGTATTTT. It is translated as CASSLRADTQYF.

The chain employs TRBV7-2 and TRBJ2-5, with TRBD2 identical over 12 bases. J lost 5 bases, V lost 4 bases, and 5 bases had no gene match. Germline CDR1 and CDR2: SGHTA and FQGNSA. This CDR3 region has 15 residues. The CDR3 DNA sequence: TGTGCCAGCAGCTCGGGACTAGCGGGTAGGGAGACCCAGTACTTC. It specifies CASSSGLAGRETQYF.

The chain joins TRBV9 to TRBJ1-1, with a weak D call TRBD1 (5 bases). V was clipped by 2 bases and J by 11 bases, with 19 bases between them. CDR1 is SGDLS and CDR2 is YYNGEE in the germline V gene. The CDR3 consists of 14 residues. CDR3 region: CASSVGTGEGRAFF. CDR3 coding DNA: TGTGCCAGCAGCGTTGGGACGGGGGAAGGGCGGGCTTTCTTT.

This chain connects TRBV3-1 (or the pseudogene TRBV3-2) to TRBJ2-7; 13 bases are a match to TRBD2. J gave up 2 bases and V 4 bases, and 8 bases lay outside the gene matches. The germline V gene encodes CDR1 LGHDT and CDR2 YNNKEL (reference sequence). This CDR3 comprises 17 residues. The CDR3 DNA follows: TGTGCCAGCAGCCTAGCCGGGACTAGCGGGGTTACCTACGAGCAGTACTTC. It specifies CASSLAGTSGVTYEQYF.

The rearrangement joins TRBV27 to TRBJ2-3; unclear D gene. Germline values: CDR1 MNHEY, CDR2 SMNVEV (reference sequence). Trimming left V 5 bases short and J 2 bases short, with 5 bases between. The CDR3 runs to 12 residues. The CDR3 coding sequence is TGTGCCAGCAGTGGCCTCACAGATACGCAGTATTTT. As protein: CASSGLTDTQYF.

The chain's CDR3 is CASSQAGLAEQYF. DNA of the CDR3: TGTGCCAGCAGCCAAGCCGGACTAGCGGAGCAGTACTTC. The chain recombines TRBV3-1 (or the pseudogene TRBV3-2) with TRBJ2-7, with 9 bases identical to TRBD2. There are 13 residues in the CDR3. The germline V gene has CDR1 LGHDT and CDR2 YNNKEL (reference sequence). V lost 1 base and J lost 7; bases outside the gene matches: 2.

The chain has TRBV3-1 (or the pseudogene TRBV3-2) and TRBJ2-2, with D unresolved. CDR3 size: 13 residues. Trimming removed 3 bases at V and 6 bases at J, with 8 bases between. Per germline, CDR1 LGHDT and CDR2 YNNKEL (reference sequence). This CDR3 reads CASSQRVSGELFF. The CDR3 DNA reads as TGTGCCAGCAGCCAGCGAGTGTCCGGGGAGCTGTTTTTT.

The chain employs TRBV29-1 and TRBJ2-7, with TRBD2 as a possible D gene (5 bases). Germline-derived CDR1 and CDR2 are SQVTM and ANQGSEA. V was shortened by 4 bases and J by 0 bases, with 10 bases between the two germline ends. CDR3 length: 13 amino acids. CDR3 loop: CSVVGLLSYEQYF. DNA for the CDR3: TGCAGCGTTGTCGGACTCCTCTCCTACGAGCAGTACTTC.

This clone was detected only a few times. This rearrangement joins TRBV7-9 to TRBJ2-1; 9 bases match TRBD2. The germline V gene has CDR1 SEHNR and CDR2 FQNEAQ (reference sequence). CDR3 length: 15 residues. With 9 bases clipped from V and 4 bases from J, the junction kept 10 bases outside the gene matches. The CDR3 DNA sequence: TGTGCCAGTTTTAGCGGGAGCCCTCTTTACAATGAGCAGTTCTTC. Translation: CASFSGSPLYNEQFF.

The genes are TRBV18 and TRBJ1-5, with 9 bases identical to TRBD1. V was clipped by 6 bases and J by 5 bases; unmatched bases: 2. CDR1 and CDR2 from the germline V gene are KGHSH and LQKENI. The CDR3 is 13 residues long. The CDR3 DNA reads as TGTGCCAGCTCGACAGGGGGGGATCAGCCCCAGCATTTT. It encodes CASSTGGDQPQHF.

The CDR3 spells CASSQSSGSYEQYF. Written as DNA, the CDR3 is TGTGCCAGCAGCCAATCTAGCGGCTCCTACGAGCAGTACTTC. This sequence joins TRBV14 and TRBJ2-7, with 7 bases fitting TRBD2. V shed 2 bases, J shed 0 bases, and the junction held 1 base outside the gene matches. The CDR3 extends over 14 amino acids. Germline V CDR1 and CDR2: SGHDN, FVKESK. The whole variable domain, remainder taken from reference TRBV14 and TRBJ2-7, is EAGVTQFPSHSVIEKGQTVTLRCDPISGHDNLYWYRRVMGKEIKFLLHFVKESKQDESGMPNNRFLAERTGGTYSTLKVQPAELEDSGVYFCASSQSSGSYEQYFGPGTRLTVT.

The rearrangement uses TRBV5-1 and TRBJ1-5, with D tentatively TRBD1 (6 bases). CDR3 length: 13 residues. CDR1 and CDR2 from the germline V gene are SGHRS and YFSETQ. The germline V and J ends were trimmed by 4 bases and 4 bases, with 9 bases remaining between them. CDR3 DNA sequence: TGCGCCAGCAGCGTAGGGGGAAATCAGCCCCAGCATTTT. As protein: CASSVGGNQPQHF.